These 16 T cell receptor beta chains came from one sample sequenced in a study of shared clonotypes between healthy human individuals. Data came from immunoSEQ multiplex PCR; TCRdb stores just in-frame clones and leaves some out. The sample includes roughly 300,000 clones, around nine tenths of them seen just once. The sample consisted of memory CD8+ T cells sorted from blood. The subset here: CD45RO+ cells pooled with CCR7-negative TemRA cells. Every receptor here comes from a man younger than 30 in good health.

This rearrangement joins TRBV6-5 to TRBJ2-7; a possible D gene is TRBD2 (6 bases). Germline values: CDR1 MNHEY, CDR2 SVGAGI. Trimming shortened V by 0 bases and J by 4 bases, and 13 bases separated the two germline ends. This CDR3 spans 15 amino acids. The CDR3 region has the DNA TGTGCCAGCAGTTACTCGGGAGGAGACCTATACGAGCAGTACTTC. Translating it yields CASSYSGGDLYEQYF.

V is TRBV13 and J is TRBJ2-7; D remains ambiguous. Germline loops: CDR1 PRHDT, CDR2 FYEKMQ (reference sequence). The CDR3 has 14 amino acids. The V end lost 5 bases, the J end lost 2 bases, and 13 bases lay between the germline ends. The CDR3 loop is CASSPMTSAYEQYF. DNA of the CDR3: TGTGCCAGCAGCCCGATGACGTCCGCCTACGAGCAGTACTTC.

V gene TRBV29-1 combines with J gene TRBJ2-5; TRBD2 matches 8 bases. Per germline, CDR1 SQVTM and CDR2 ANQGSEA. This CDR3 has 15 residues. J lost 0 bases, V lost 2 bases, and 5 bases had no gene match. The CDR3 is CSVERGGPYQETQYF. The CDR3 DNA follows: TGCAGCGTTGAACGGGGGGGGCCCTACCAAGAGACCCAGTACTTC.

V usage is TRBV10-2 and J usage is TRBJ2-1, with 15 bases matching TRBD2. The CDR3 has 16 residues. Germline CDR1 is WSHSY and CDR2 is SAAADI. Trimming cost V 8 bases and J 3 bases; bases outside gene matches: 5. The CDR3 protein is CASRGTSGGFYNEQFF. The CDR3 DNA follows: TGCGCCAGCCGAGGGACTAGCGGGGGGTTCTACAATGAGCAGTTCTTC.

The V call is TRBV10-3, the J call TRBJ1-1, with 7 bases aligning to TRBD1. CDR3 size: 13 residues. V dropped 10 bases and J dropped 4; count of bases not matched to a gene: 9. CDR1 is ENHRY and CDR2 is SYGVKD in the germline V gene. The CDR3 DNA sequence: TGTGCCACCTCGACAGGGTTGGGCACTGAAGCTTTCTTT. This codes for CATSTGLGTEAFF.

The chain links TRBV2 to TRBJ1-5; 8 nucleotides line up with TRBD1. The CDR3 contains 15 residues. Germline assignment: CDR1 SNHLY and CDR2 FYNNEI. The J segment lost 2 bases and the V segment lost 3 bases, leaving 3 bases of the junction unmatched. CDR3 region: CASSDPDRGNQPQHF. The CDR3 DNA sequence: TGTGCCAGCAGTGATCCGGACAGGGGCAATCAGCCCCAGCATTTT.

V usage is TRBV27 and J usage is TRBJ2-2; 11 bases agree with TRBD2. Per the germline V gene, CDR1 is MNHEY and CDR2 is SMNVEV (reference sequence). V shed 2 bases and J 1 base; nucleotides not matched to a gene: 3. The CDR3 has 17 amino acids. CDR3 residues: CASSLMGLAENTGELFF. The CDR3 DNA is TGTGCCAGCAGTTTAATGGGACTAGCGGAGAACACCGGGGAGCTGTTTTTT.

The chain couples TRBV5-4 to TRBJ2-1, with D unclear. V was clipped by 1 base and J by 10 bases, with 9 bases between them. The germline V gene encodes CDR1 SGHNT and CDR2 YYREEE (reference sequence). The CDR3 extends over 12 amino acids. Written as DNA, the CDR3 is TGTGCCAGCAGCTTGATCGCTGGGGAGCAGTTCTTC. Its translation is CASSLIAGEQFF.

This clone was detected once. The chain employs TRBV27 and TRBJ2-7; D may be TRBD1 or TRBD2 (5 bases each). Trimming cost V 5 bases and J 2 bases, with 13 bases left between them. Germline CDR1 is MNHEY and CDR2 is SMNVEV (reference sequence). The CDR3 extends over 14 amino acids. In nucleotides, the CDR3 is TGTGCCAGCAGTATGCTCGGGACCCCCTACGAGCAGTACTTC. Translating it yields CASSMLGTPYEQYF.

This chain connects TRBV4-1 to TRBJ1-5; TRBD1 might be the D (5 bases). CDR1 is MGHRA and CDR2 is YSYEKL in the germline V gene. V was trimmed by 4 bases and J by 11 bases, leaving 21 bases between them. This CDR3 comprises 15 residues. This CDR3 reads CASSPLWTPPRAQHF. CDR3 in DNA: TGCGCCAGCAGCCCGCTCTGGACACCCCCAAGGGCCCAGCATTTT.

V usage is TRBV4-1 and J usage is TRBJ2-7, with TRBD1 matching 7 bases. The V gene's germline CDR1 is MGHRA and CDR2 YSYEKL. This CDR3 has 14 residues. Trimming removed 5 bases from V and 3 bases from J; junction bases left unmatched: 7. The CDR3 here is CASSSHRGNYEQYF. Here the CDR3 DNA reads TGCGCCAGCAGCTCTCACAGGGGAAACTACGAGCAGTACTTC.

CDR3 loop: CSVEGGDRGYEQYF. The CDR3 DNA follows: TGCAGCGTTGAAGGGGGGGACAGGGGCTACGAGCAGTACTTC. The V call is TRBV29-1, the J call TRBJ2-7; 10 bases line up with TRBD1. Trimming at V came to 1 base and at J to 3 bases, leaving 3 bases not matched to a gene. Germline V lookup: CDR1 SQVTM, CDR2 ANQGSEA. CDR3 size: 14 residues.

This clone was detected a few times. This rearrangement joins TRBV7-2 to TRBJ1-1; unclear D gene. Germline CDR1 reads SGHTA; CDR2 reads FQGNSA. The CDR3 consists of 15 residues. The germline V and J ends were trimmed by 1 base and 2 bases, with 11 bases remaining between them. The CDR3 region is CASSLVRQRNTEAFF. In DNA, the CDR3 is TGTGCCAGCAGCTTAGTAAGGCAGAGAAACACTGAAGCTTTCTTT.

The chain employs TRBV5-6 and TRBJ1-1; possible D gene TRBD1, 5 bases. This CDR3 has 16 amino acids. Germline V gene data show CDR1 as SGHDT and CDR2 as YYEEEE. V was pared by 1 base and J by 4 bases, with 17 bases between. CDR3 loop: CASSLTPGWGVTEAFF. CDR3 coding DNA: TGTGCCAGCAGCTTGACTCCAGGGTGGGGGGTCACTGAAGCTTTCTTT.

The chain is built from TRBV30 and TRBJ1-6; no reliable D call. Trimming took off 5 bases at V and 3 bases at J, with 11 bases between the two ends. Germline assignment: CDR1 GTSNPN and CDR2 SVGIG (reference sequence). The CDR3 sequence is 14 residues long. CDR3 coding DNA: TGTGCCTGGCTACCCGGCTTCTATAATTCACCCCTCCACTTT. Translated: CAWLPGFYNSPLHF.

The chain employs TRBV4-1 and TRBJ2-4, with TRBD2 matching 9 bases. This CDR3 has 15 residues. Germline-derived CDR1 and CDR2 are MGHRA and YSYEKL. After removal of 1 base from V and 6 bases from J, the junction contained 4 bases not matched to a gene. The chain's CDR3 is CASSQVAGERNIQYF. CDR3 coding DNA: TGCGCCAGCAGCCAAGTAGCGGGGGAGCGAAACATTCAGTACTTC.